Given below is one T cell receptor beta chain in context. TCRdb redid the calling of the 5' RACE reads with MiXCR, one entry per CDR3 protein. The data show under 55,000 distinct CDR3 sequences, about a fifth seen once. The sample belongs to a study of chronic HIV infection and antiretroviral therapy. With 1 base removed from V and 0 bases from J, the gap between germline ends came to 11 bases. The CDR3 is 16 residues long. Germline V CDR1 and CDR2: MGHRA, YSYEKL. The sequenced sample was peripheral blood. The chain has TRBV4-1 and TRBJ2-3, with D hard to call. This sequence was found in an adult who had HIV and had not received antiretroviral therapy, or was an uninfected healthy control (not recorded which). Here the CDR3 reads CASSQVNLISTDTQYF. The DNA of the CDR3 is TGCGCCAGCAGCCAAGTTAACCTGATTAGCACAGATACGCAGTATTTT.